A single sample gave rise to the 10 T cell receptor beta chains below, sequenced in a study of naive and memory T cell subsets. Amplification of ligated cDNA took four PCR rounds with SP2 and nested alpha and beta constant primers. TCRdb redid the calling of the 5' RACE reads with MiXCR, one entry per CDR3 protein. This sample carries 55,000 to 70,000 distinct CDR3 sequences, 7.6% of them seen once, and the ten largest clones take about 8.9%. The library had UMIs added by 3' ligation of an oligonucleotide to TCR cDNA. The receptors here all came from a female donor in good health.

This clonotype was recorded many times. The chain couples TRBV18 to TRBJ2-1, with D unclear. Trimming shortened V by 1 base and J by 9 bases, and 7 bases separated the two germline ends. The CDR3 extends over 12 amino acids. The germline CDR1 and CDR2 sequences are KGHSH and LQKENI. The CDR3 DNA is TGTGCCAGCTCACCACGGCTGGGTGAGCAGTTCTTC. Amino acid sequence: CASSPRLGEQFF.

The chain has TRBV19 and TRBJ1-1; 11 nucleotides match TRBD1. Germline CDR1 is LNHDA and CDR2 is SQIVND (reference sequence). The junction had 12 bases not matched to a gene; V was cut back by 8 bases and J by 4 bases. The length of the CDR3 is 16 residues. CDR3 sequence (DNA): TGTGCCAGTTTTTCTCGATCCGGGACAGGGGGCACTGAAGCTTTCTTT. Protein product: CASFSRSGTGGTEAFF.

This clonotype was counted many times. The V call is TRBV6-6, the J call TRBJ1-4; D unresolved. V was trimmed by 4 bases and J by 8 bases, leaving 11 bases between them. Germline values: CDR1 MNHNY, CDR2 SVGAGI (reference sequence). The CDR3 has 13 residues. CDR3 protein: CASSSPVGEKLFF. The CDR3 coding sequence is TGTGCCAGCAGTTCGCCGGTCGGGGAAAAACTGTTTTTT.

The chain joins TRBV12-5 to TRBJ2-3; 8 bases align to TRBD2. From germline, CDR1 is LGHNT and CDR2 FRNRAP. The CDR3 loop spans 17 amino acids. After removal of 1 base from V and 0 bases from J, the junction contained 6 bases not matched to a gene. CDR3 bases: TGTGCTAGTGGTTTGGGCTCTTTAGCGGGGAGCACAGATACGCAGTATTTT. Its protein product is CASGLGSLAGSTDTQYF.

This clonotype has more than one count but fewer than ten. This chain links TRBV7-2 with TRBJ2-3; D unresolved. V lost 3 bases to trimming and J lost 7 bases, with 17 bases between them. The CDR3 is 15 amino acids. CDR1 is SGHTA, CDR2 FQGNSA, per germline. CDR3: CASSLDPQVEYTQYF. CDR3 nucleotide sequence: TGTGCCAGCAGCTTGGATCCCCAGGTCGAGTATACGCAGTATTTT.

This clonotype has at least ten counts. CDR3 in amino acids: CASSRGQVNSPLHF. In nucleotides, the CDR3 is TGTGCCAGCAGCCGAGGACAGGTTAATTCACCCCTCCACTTT. The chain combines TRBV3-1 with TRBJ1-6; 7 bases map to TRBD1. Per the germline V gene, CDR1 is LGHDT and CDR2 is YNNKEL (reference sequence). The CDR3 is made up of 14 amino acids. V lost 4 bases to trimming and J lost 6 bases; unmatched junction nucleotides: 3.

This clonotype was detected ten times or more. The CDR3 DNA follows: TGTGCCAGCAGTCTAAACCCCAGGGAAGTACCCTACGAGCAGTACTTC. Its translation is CASSLNPREVPYEQYF. The V gene is TRBV6-1, the J gene TRBJ2-7, with D tentatively TRBD1 (5 bases). This CDR3 is built from 16 residues. Germline V gene sequence: CDR1 MNHNS, CDR2 SASEGT. Trimming left V 5 bases short and J 2 bases short, with 19 bases between.

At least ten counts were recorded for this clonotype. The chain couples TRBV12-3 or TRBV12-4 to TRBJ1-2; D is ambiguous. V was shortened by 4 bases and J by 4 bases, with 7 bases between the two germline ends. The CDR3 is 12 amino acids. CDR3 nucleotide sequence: TGTGCCAGCAGTTCGGTTGGCTATGGCTACACCTTC. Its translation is CASSSVGYGYTF.

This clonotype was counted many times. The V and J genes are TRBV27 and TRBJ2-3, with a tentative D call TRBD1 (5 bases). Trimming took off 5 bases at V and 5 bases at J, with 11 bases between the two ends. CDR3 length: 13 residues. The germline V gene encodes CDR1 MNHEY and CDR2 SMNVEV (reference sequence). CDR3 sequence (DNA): TGTGCCAGCAGTGGGGCAGGTCGAGATACGCAGTATTTT. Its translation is CASSGAGRDTQYF.

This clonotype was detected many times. The CDR3, as DNA: TGCAGCGTTGTGTCGAGGGGGGAATACAATAACTATGGCTACACCTTC. The encoded protein is CSVVSRGEYNNYGYTF. The rearrangement links TRBV29-1 to TRBJ1-2; possible D gene TRBD1, 6 bases. CDR3 length equals 16 residues. Trimming cost V 4 bases and J 1 base, with 19 bases left between them. CDR1 SQVTM and CDR2 ANQGSEA come from the germline V gene.